This entry lists 29 T cell receptor beta chains sequenced from one sample in a study of low-dose radiotherapy and immunotherapy resistance in tumors (dated by TCRdb to the early 2020s). The sequencer was an Illumina HiSeq 2500. First-strand cDNA was synthesized with Superscript III and a set of TRAV- and TRBV-specific primers, covering both TCRalpha and TCRbeta chains. TCRs were amplified for 20 PCR cycles with Phusion, using a constant-region primer paired with the adapter attached to the V primers. TCRdb reran the public reads through fastp at Q25 and MiXCR, keeping productive beta chains. Rows merge per CDR3 protein into single entries with the most common DNA and genes. The sample table contains tens of thousands of distinct CDR3 sequences; only one count was recorded for around 17% of them. Together, the top ten hold roughly 3% of the sample. The time point label, read with the paper, signifies: before trial treatment.

This specimen was PBMCs, taken before treatment. These receptors came from a male donor with prostate cancer.

The V call is TRBV12-3 or TRBV12-4, the J call TRBJ2-1; D not certain. V was clipped by 6 bases and J by 10 bases, with 7 bases between them. The CDR3 covers 10 residues. For the CDR3, the DNA is TGTGCCAGCAGAGGCCCAGAGCAGTTCTTC. Encoded protein: CASRGPEQFF.

This clonotype occurred many times. The chain joins TRBV13 to TRBJ1-2; D is uncertain. Germline V gene data show CDR1 as PRHDT and CDR2 as FYEKMQ (reference sequence). Trimming removed 6 bases from V and 11 bases from J, with 13 bases in between. The CDR3 has 11 residues. CDR3 sequence (DNA): TGTGCCAGCAGTGAATACTTCGAATACACCTTC. Translated, it gives CASSEYFEYTF.

In its sample, this clonotype was seen many times. The chain uses TRBV2 and TRBJ1-4; D ambiguous. V was cut by 7 bases and J by 8 bases, with 14 bases left in between. Germline V lookup: CDR1 SNHLY, CDR2 FYNNEI. This CDR3 has 13 residues. CDR3 nucleotides: TGTGCCAGCACTCGTGAGGAGGGAGAAAAACTGTTTTTT. As protein: CASTREEGEKLFF. Looking up the rest from reference TRBV2 and TRBJ1-4 gives the full variable domain: EPEVTQTPSHQVTQMGQEVILRCVPISNHLYFYWYRQILGQKVEFLVSFYNNEISEKSEIFDDQFSVERPDGSNFTLKIRSTKLEDSAMYFCASTREEGEKLFFGSGTQLSVL.

This clonotype was observed a handful of times. The gene calls are TRBV5-1 and TRBJ2-6, with D possibly TRBD1 on 6 matching bases. Germline CDR1 reads SGHRS; CDR2 reads YFSETQ. Trimming removed 4 bases from V and 1 base from J, with 9 bases in between. This CDR3 has 15 amino acids. The CDR3 DNA reads TGCGCCAGCAGCAATCAGGGGTCTGGGGCCAACGTCCTGACTTTC. Translation gives CASSNQGSGANVLTF.

This clonotype was counted between two and nine times. This sequence joins TRBV5-1 and TRBJ2-5; 11 positions agree with TRBD1. CDR3 length equals 16 residues. V lost 4 bases and J lost 3; bases outside the gene matches: 8. CDR1 and CDR2 from the germline V gene are SGHRS and YFSETQ. In nucleotides, the CDR3 is TGCGCCAGCAGCCAAGAACCGGGACAGGGGGAAGAGACCCAGTACTTC. Protein: CASSQEPGQGEETQYF.

This clonotype has a count of ten or more. The chain couples TRBV5-1 to TRBJ2-1; 9 bases agree with TRBD2. Germline CDR1 is SGHRS and CDR2 is YFSETQ. The ends lost 0 bases at V and 7 bases at J; junction bases unmatched: 5. The CDR3 has 15 residues. The CDR3 here is CASSLAAGGTNEQFF. In DNA form, the CDR3 reads TGCGCCAGCAGCTTGGCCGCGGGGGGGACGAATGAGCAGTTCTTC.

This clonotype was seen many times. The chain is built from TRBV30 and TRBJ2-1, with unresolved D. The V end was cut by 8 bases, the J end by 5 bases, with 10 bases between. The CDR3 loop spans 11 amino acids. Per germline, CDR1 GTSNPN and CDR2 SVGIG (reference sequence). The CDR3 sequence: CAMSQDNEQFF. The CDR3 DNA sequence: TGTGCCATGAGCCAGGACAATGAGCAGTTCTTC.

This clonotype was counted at least ten times. V is TRBV10-3 and J is TRBJ2-7, with a tentative D call TRBD2 (7 bases). Germline CDR1 is ENHRY and CDR2 is SYGVKD. This CDR3 region has 15 residues. The V gene lost 3 bases and the J gene lost 1 base, with 13 bases spanning the gap. CDR3 sequence (DNA): TGTGCCATCAGTGATGTGGCGGGGGCGTCCTACGAGCAGTACTTC. Translating it yields CAISDVAGASYEQYF.

This clonotype was counted many times. The chain carries TRBV7-6 and TRBJ2-1; a weak D match, TRBD2 (6 bases). V gave up 1 base and J gave up 6 bases, with 16 bases separating them. Germline CDR1 reads SGHVS; CDR2 reads FNYEAQ. The CDR3 extends over 16 amino acids. The CDR3 coding sequence is TGTGCCAGCAGCTTAGGTGGGAGTGGGGGGACCAATGAGCAGTTCTTC. It codes for CASSLGGSGGTNEQFF.

This clonotype was seen repeatedly, ten times or more. V gene TRBV14 combines with J gene TRBJ2-7, with unresolved D. The CDR3 runs to 16 residues. The V gene lost 1 base and the J gene lost 2 bases, with 15 bases spanning the gap. Germline lookup yields CDR1 SGHDN and CDR2 FVKESK. CDR3 amino acids: CASSQGSGWDTYEQYF. The CDR3 bases are TGTGCCAGCAGCCAAGGGTCGGGCTGGGATACCTACGAGCAGTACTTC.

This clonotype was seen ten or more times. V is TRBV6-2 or TRBV6-3 and J is TRBJ1-2; D is undetermined. This CDR3 is 13 amino acids long. Trimming removed 9 bases from V and 8 bases from J, with 19 bases in between. From germline, CDR1 is MNHEY and CDR2 SVGEGT. The CDR3 loop reads CASVSRARKGYTF. The CDR3 bases are TGTGCCAGTGTCTCGAGGGCGAGAAAGGGCTACACCTTC.

At least ten counts were recorded for this clonotype. The chain has TRBV18 and TRBJ1-1; 8 nucleotides line up with TRBD1. The junction had 4 bases not matched to a gene; V was cut back by 1 base and J by 3 bases. Germline assignment: CDR1 KGHSH and CDR2 LQKENI. This CDR3 comprises 15 residues. The CDR3 nucleotides read TGTGCCAGCTCACCACGGACAGGGAGATACACTGAAGCTTTCTTT. It is translated as CASSPRTGRYTEAFF.

This clonotype was recorded at least ten times. The chain uses TRBV7-2 and TRBJ1-2; D unresolved. CDR1 is SGHTA, CDR2 FQGNSA, per germline. The germline V and J ends were trimmed by 1 base and 2 bases, with 8 bases remaining between them. This CDR3 spans 14 amino acids. The CDR3 DNA reads TGTGCCAGCAGCTTAGTCGCCAAGAACTATGGCTACACCTTC. Its protein product is CASSLVAKNYGYTF.

In regard to this clonotype: A far larger clone is off by one base, so a read error is likely. No conserved phenylalanine or tryptophan ends this CDR3, so it is likely a read error. The V call is TRBV10-1, the J call TRBJ2-3, with D maybe TRBD2 (7 bases). The CDR3 spans 16 residues. Germline lookup yields CDR1 WNHNN and CDR2 SYGVQD (reference sequence). CDR3 protein: CASSYGGLLGSNTQYL. The CDR3, as DNA: TGTGCCAGCAGTTACGGGGGGCTGTTAGGTTCGAATACGCAGTATCTT.

The chain recombines TRBV12-3 or TRBV12-4 with TRBJ1-5, with D unresolved. This CDR3 spans 13 amino acids. The germline V and J ends were trimmed by 9 bases and 7 bases, with 16 bases remaining between them. CDR3 region: CASRRRVDQPQHF. In DNA form, the CDR3 reads TGTGCCAGTAGAAGGAGGGTCGACCAGCCCCAGCATTTT.

This clonotype was seen many times. The chain links TRBV2 to TRBJ1-4; 7 bases match TRBD1. The trim removed 3 bases at V and 4 bases at J, leaving 2 bases unmatched. Germline-derived CDR1 and CDR2 are SNHLY and FYNNEI. There are 14 residues in the CDR3. CDR3 sequence: CASSEGQINEKLFF. In DNA form, the CDR3 reads TGTGCCAGCAGTGAGGGACAGATTAATGAAAAACTGTTTTTT.

This clonotype was detected ten times or more. The chain combines TRBV12-3 or TRBV12-4 with TRBJ2-7, with D tentatively TRBD2 (7 bases). Trimming removed 5 bases at V and 2 bases at J, with 16 bases between. This CDR3 has 15 amino acids. CDR3 DNA sequence: TGTGCCAGCAGTCCAGAGGGGGAGGGCACCTACGAGCAGTACTTC. Encoded protein: CASSPEGEGTYEQYF.

There are many counts of this clonotype. The chain employs TRBV7-9 and TRBJ1-1; perhaps TRBD1 as D (5 bases). Germline lookup yields CDR1 SEHNR and CDR2 FQNEAQ (reference sequence). This CDR3 is 13 amino acids long. The ends were cut back, 3 bases at V and 5 bases at J, with 10 bases in the middle. The CDR3 nucleotides read TGTGCCAGCAGCTTCTCCAGGGAGACTGAAGCTTTCTTT. It codes for CASSFSRETEAFF.

In this sample, this clonotype turned up many times. The V call is TRBV29-1, the J call TRBJ2-7, with 7 bases identical to TRBD1. The V gene's germline CDR1 is SQVTM and CDR2 ANQGSEA. CDR3 size: 13 residues. V lost 3 bases and J lost 2; bases outside the gene matches: 4. The CDR3 DNA sequence: TGCAGCGTTGATGGGGACAGAACCTACGAGCAGTACTTC. Translated: CSVDGDRTYEQYF.

The chain carries TRBV6-8 and TRBJ2-7; 9 bases map to TRBD2. Trimming removed 6 bases from V and 3 bases from J; junction bases left unmatched: 9. The germline CDR1 and CDR2 sequences are MNHGY and SAAAGT. The CDR3 is 15 residues long. CDR3 coding DNA: TGTGCCAGCAGCTTGGGTGCGGGGGGGCACTACGAGCAGTACTTC. Translation: CASSLGAGGHYEQYF.

In this sample, this clonotype turned up many times. The rearrangement joins TRBV12-3 or TRBV12-4 to TRBJ2-5; either TRBD1 or TRBD2 may supply D (6 bases each). V was cut by 1 base and J by 1 base, with 16 bases left in between. The CDR3 consists of 17 residues. The CDR3 DNA reads TGTGCCAGCAGTTTAGGGGAGGTGACAGGTCTCCAAGAGACCCAGTACTTC. This encodes CASSLGEVTGLQETQYF.

This clonotype was counted many times. The genes are TRBV19 and TRBJ1-1; weak D call: TRBD1 (6 bases). The CDR3 length is 13 residues. V lost 4 bases and J 3 bases, leaving 9 bases between the germline ends. From germline, CDR1 is LNHDA and CDR2 SQIVND (reference sequence). This CDR3 is CASSTRGDTEAFF. The CDR3 DNA follows: TGTGCCAGTAGTACGAGGGGGGACACTGAAGCTTTCTTT.

This clonotype has ten or more counts. The rearrangement uses TRBV6-5 and TRBJ2-1, with TRBD1 identical over 10 bases. Germline V lookup: CDR1 MNHEY, CDR2 SVGAGI. The CDR3 has 15 residues. Germline trimming cut 7 bases from V and 6 bases from J; bases unmatched to any gene: 9. The CDR3 protein is CASTEDRGDFNEQFF. In DNA form, the CDR3 reads TGTGCCAGCACTGAGGACAGGGGGGATTTCAATGAGCAGTTCTTC.

The table lists this clonotype with many counts. This chain connects TRBV20-1 to TRBJ2-2, with 14 nucleotides matching TRBD2. After removal of 6 bases from V and 0 bases from J, the junction contained 6 bases not matched to a gene. Germline V gives CDR1 DFQATT, CDR2 SNEGSKA (reference sequence). The CDR3 is 17 amino acids. The CDR3 sequence: CSALRLAGGPNTGELFF. The CDR3 nucleotides read TGCAGTGCCCTTCGACTAGCGGGGGGGCCGAACACCGGGGAGCTGTTTTTT.

This clonotype was recorded many times. The chain carries TRBV12-3 or TRBV12-4 and TRBJ2-2, with D unresolved. The CDR3 extends over 14 amino acids. Deletions cut 5 bases from V and 7 bases from J, with 14 bases between. In DNA form, the CDR3 reads TGTGCCAGCAGTGGGTCCCGAGACGGCGGGGAGCTGTTTTTT. Amino acids: CASSGSRDGGELFF.

This clonotype has at least ten counts. The chain is built from TRBV29-1 and TRBJ2-2; D perhaps matches TRBD2 (6 bases). The V end was cut by 0 bases, the J end by 6 bases, with 14 bases between. The CDR3 is made up of 15 amino acids. Germline-derived CDR1 and CDR2 are SQVTM and ANQGSEA. CDR3 nucleotide sequence: TGCAGCGTTGAAGAGGAGGGGTCGGGGGCCGGGGAGCTGTTTTTT. It yields the protein CSVEEEGSGAGELFF.

The sample holds many counts of this clonotype. The chain employs TRBV30 and TRBJ2-6; weak D call: TRBD1 (5 bases). CDR1 is GTSNPN and CDR2 is SVGIG in the germline V gene (reference sequence). The V end was cut by 3 bases, the J end by 3 bases, with 15 bases between. The CDR3 contains 16 residues. As DNA, the CDR3 is TGTGCCTGGAGGGACCTTACAGGCGGTGGGGCCAACGTCCTGACTTTC. Translating gives CAWRDLTGGGANVLTF.

In its sample, this clonotype was seen many times. The chain uses TRBV19 and TRBJ2-3; D might be TRBD1 or TRBD2, each matching 5 bases. With 6 bases removed from V and 5 bases from J, the gap between germline ends came to 15 bases. Per the germline V gene, CDR1 is LNHDA and CDR2 is SQIVND (reference sequence). This CDR3 contains 14 residues. The CDR3 spells CASRPGASQDTQYF. As DNA, the CDR3 is TGTGCCAGTAGACCCGGGGCTAGTCAAGATACGCAGTATTTT.

The table lists this clonotype with a few counts. The chain carries TRBV20-1 and TRBJ2-2, with D maybe TRBD2 (5 bases). Trimming took off 6 bases at V and 3 bases at J, with 11 bases between the two ends. CDR1 is DFQATT and CDR2 is SNEGSKA in the germline V gene (reference sequence). This CDR3 has 13 amino acids. The CDR3 bases are TGCAGTGCGTTTGGAGCGGACACCGGGGAGCTGTTTTTT. Translating gives CSAFGADTGELFF.